A single sample is the source of the 15 T cell receptor beta chains below, sequenced in a study of shared clonotypes between healthy human individuals. Sequencing used immunoSEQ multiplex PCR; TCRdb keeps in-frame clones, though not all of them. The sample has around 2.5 million clones, 93% seen once; the top ten hold more than 0.35%. Sequencing was done on a sample of naive CD4+ T cells from PBMCs. The sample's subset: CD45RA+ positively selected. These receptors all come from a young man in good health. Some clones in this sample may be carry-over from other donors' samples.

The chain links TRBV19 to TRBJ2-2, with a tentative D call TRBD2 (5 bases). The CDR3 sequence is 14 residues long. Germline loops: CDR1 LNHDA, CDR2 SQIVND (reference sequence). The DNA of the CDR3 is TGTGTCTGTGTCGGTAGCGCAAACACCGGGGAGCTGTTTTTT. Its translation: CVCVGSANTGELFF.

The V gene is TRBV7-3, the J gene TRBJ2-2; a weak D match, TRBD1 (6 bases). V dropped 8 bases and J dropped 1 base, with 11 bases sitting between them. Germline assignment: CDR1 SGHTA and CDR2 FQGTGA. The CDR3 loop spans 14 amino acids. CDR3 loop: CASRGGQNTGELFF. As DNA, the CDR3 is TGTGCCAGCCGAGGGGGACAGAACACCGGGGAGCTGTTTTTT.

A note on this clone: Other DNA sequences in this sample translate to the same CDR3. V and J are TRBV7-6 and TRBJ1-1; 7 bases match TRBD1. V trimming: 4 bases; J trimming: 1 base; junction bases outside the gene matches: 3. Looked up from germline, CDR1 is SGHVS and CDR2 is FNYEAQ. This CDR3 has 14 residues. This CDR3 reads CASSSRGGNTEAFF. The CDR3 nucleotides are TGTGCCAGCAGCTCCAGGGGGGGGAACACTGAAGCTTTCTTT.

CDR3 loop: CSVGRTLAGSYNEQFF. CDR3 coding DNA: TGCAGCGTTGGGAGGACCTTAGCGGGTTCCTACAATGAGCAGTTCTTC. The V call is TRBV29-1, the J call TRBJ2-1; the match to TRBD2 covers 7 bases. Unmatched junction bases numbered 10, after V lost 4 bases and J lost 1 base. Germline assignment: CDR1 SQVTM and CDR2 ANQGSEA. This CDR3 is built from 16 residues.

This clone has only a few counts. This chain connects TRBV30 to TRBJ1-4; possible D gene TRBD1, 5 bases. This CDR3 comprises 14 residues. Trimming shortened V by 5 bases and J by 5 bases, and 15 bases separated the two germline ends. CDR1 and CDR2 (germline): GTSNPN, SVGIG (reference sequence). In nucleotides, the CDR3 is TGTGCCTGGGGGGGGTTGGGACTAAATGAAAAACTGTTTTTT. This translates into CAWGGLGLNEKLFF.

The chain recombines TRBV27 with TRBJ2-7; D gene ambiguous. This CDR3 spans 15 amino acids. Germline assignment: CDR1 MNHEY and CDR2 SMNVEV (reference sequence). Trimming left V 3 bases short and J 2 bases short, with 14 bases between. The CDR3 here is CASSFSTDLPYEQYF. CDR3 DNA sequence: TGTGCCAGCAGTTTCTCGACCGACCTTCCCTACGAGCAGTACTTC.

The gene calls are TRBV6-1 and TRBJ2-5; D gene ambiguous. Deletions cut 6 bases from V and 7 bases from J, with 9 bases between. This CDR3 contains 11 residues. Looked up from germline, CDR1 is MNHNS and CDR2 is SASEGT. The CDR3, as DNA: TGTGCCAGCAGGATGACGGGGACCCAGTACTTC. Translating it yields CASRMTGTQYF.

The chain uses TRBV5-1 and TRBJ1-5; D not resolved. Germline V lookup: CDR1 SGHRS, CDR2 YFSETQ. The ends were cut back, 0 bases at V and 5 bases at J, with 9 bases in the middle. This CDR3 has 14 amino acids. The CDR3 DNA sequence: TGCGCCAGCAGCTTGGCGGGGTATGATCAGCCCCAGCATTTT. The encoded protein is CASSLAGYDQPQHF.

The rearrangement joins TRBV6-6 to TRBJ2-3, with D perhaps matching TRBD2 (6 bases). Germline CDR1 is MNHNY and CDR2 is SVGAGI (reference sequence). The germline V and J ends were trimmed by 4 bases and 4 bases, with 9 bases remaining between them. This CDR3 is 13 amino acids long. The CDR3 loop reads CASSSSGSDTQYF. CDR3 coding DNA: TGTGCCAGCAGTTCCAGCGGGTCAGATACGCAGTATTTT.

This clone was observed a single time. The V and J genes are TRBV6-5 and TRBJ2-2, with 7 bases aligning to TRBD1. The CDR3 is 15 residues long. J lost 4 bases, V lost 6 bases, and 8 bases had no gene match. Germline CDR1 MNHEY, CDR2 SVGAGI. The CDR3 sequence is CASRRDSGGTGELFF. The CDR3 DNA follows: TGTGCCAGCAGACGGGACAGCGGTGGCACCGGGGAGCTGTTTTTT.

CDR3 nucleotides: TGTGCCAGCAGCCATTCTTTCAGGGGGTTAACTGGCAATCAGCCCCAGCATTTT. Amino acids: CASSHSFRGLTGNQPQHF. The chain couples TRBV11-2 to TRBJ1-5; TRBD1 matches 7 bases. V shed 5 bases and J 2 bases; nucleotides not matched to a gene: 15. This CDR3 is built from 18 residues. Germline CDR1 and CDR2: SGHAT and FQNNGV.

This rearrangement joins TRBV5-1 to TRBJ2-3; a weak D match, TRBD1 (5 bases). V lost 4 bases and J 5 bases, leaving 17 bases between the germline ends. CDR1 SGHRS and CDR2 YFSETQ come from the germline V gene. The CDR3 is made up of 15 amino acids. In nucleotides, the CDR3 is TGCGCCAGCAGCGTACCCCAGGGCCAAGGAGATACGCAGTATTTT. This encodes CASSVPQGQGDTQYF.

This clone was seen once. This chain uses TRBV29-1 with TRBJ2-3; D may be TRBD2 (6 bases). The CDR3 totals 15 residues. With 4 bases removed from V and 0 bases from J, the gap between germline ends came to 14 bases. The germline V gene has CDR1 SQVTM and CDR2 ANQGSEA. CDR3: CSVVYGGTSTDTQYF. CDR3 bases: TGCAGCGTTGTCTACGGGGGAACTAGCACAGATACGCAGTATTTT.

This chain joins TRBV30 and TRBJ2-2; possibly TRBD1 or TRBD2 for D (6 bases each). The CDR3 spans 15 residues. The germline V gene has CDR1 GTSNPN and CDR2 SVGIG (reference sequence). V was cut by 0 bases and J by 4 bases, with 12 bases left in between. The CDR3 is CAWSVLGGPTGELFF. In DNA form, the CDR3 reads TGTGCCTGGAGTGTACTTGGGGGGCCCACCGGGGAGCTGTTTTTT.

The chain carries TRBV7-3 and TRBJ2-1; 8 nucleotides match TRBD2. Germline lookup yields CDR1 SGHTA and CDR2 FQGTGA. V lost 3 bases, J lost 4 bases, and 8 bases stayed unmatched. The CDR3 contains 16 residues. The CDR3 DNA sequence: TGTGCCAGCAGCTTGTCATCTAGCGGGCATTACAATGAGCAGTTCTTC. It encodes CASSLSSSGHYNEQFF.